This is a list of T cell receptor beta chains from one sample in a study of molecular identifiers for immune sequencing clone quantification. From the PCR reads, TCRdb called clonotypes with MiXCR, one entry per CDR3 protein. This sample has about half a million distinct CDR3 sequences, with around 21% found just once. The sequencing input was naive CD8+ T cells from blood, with Jurkat cell RNA spiked in. Source of these receptors: a human donor in good health. Some libraries in this study had Jurkat cell RNA spiked in. CDR3s include the opening cysteine and the closing phenylalanine or tryptophan. The order of the fields is clone size, D gene, V gene, J gene, CDR3 protein, CDR3 DNA. The D gene is left open where the match is weak. Some rows have no size entry. The others give once, few or many, or a class for an expanded clone.

>few|.|TRBV4-1|TRBJ2-7
CASSPSADVREQYF
TGCGCCAGCAGCCCTAGCGCCGACGTCCGCGAGCAGTACTTC
>few|.|TRBV12-3/TRBV12-4|TRBJ1-1
CASSRDHTEAFF
TGTGCCAGCAGCAGGGACCACACTGAAGCTTTCTTT
>many|TRBD2|TRBV19|TRBJ2-3
CASRRLAGGPDTQYF
TGTGCCAGTAGGCGACTAGCGGGGGGCCCAGATACGCAGTATTTT
>.|TRBD2|TRBV5-6|TRBJ2-1
CASSLVLADLYNEQFF
TGTGCCAGCAGCTTGGTACTAGCGGACCTTTACAATGAGCAGTTCTTC
>.|TRBD1|TRBV9|TRBJ2-2
CASSSGTGGAAGELFF
TGTGCCAGCAGCTCAGGGACAGGGGGCGCCGCCGGGGAGCTGTTTTTT
>many|.|TRBV2|TRBJ2-7
CASSDRASEQYF
TGTGCCAGCAGTGACAGGGCTTCAGAGCAGTACTTC
>.|.|TRBV12-3/TRBV12-4|TRBJ1-1
CASSFPAGFKLEAFF
TGTGCCAGCAGTTTTCCCGCAGGGTTCAAGCTTGAAGCTTTCTTT
>few|.|TRBV6-5|TRBJ2-5
CASSSITSGETQYF
TGTGCCAGCAGTTCGATAACCAGTGGAGAGACCCAGTACTTC
>.|.|TRBV7-9|TRBJ2-2
CASSSIQGFGGLFF
TGTGCCAGCAGCTCCATCCAGGGGTTCGGGGGGCTGTTTTTT
>few|TRBD1|TRBV24-1|TRBJ1-2
CATEGQGDGYTF
TGTGCCACCGAAGGACAGGGGGACGGCTACACCTTC
>many|.|TRBV6-5|TRBJ2-3
CASNGGRLTDTQYF
TGTGCCAGCAATGGGGGGCGTTTGACAGATACGCAGTATTTT
>.|.|TRBV4-3|TRBJ2-7
CASSQDRSSREQYF
TGCGCCAGCAGCCAAGATAGGTCTAGTCGGGAGCAGTACTTC
>.|TRBD1|TRBV5-5|TRBJ1-3
CASSIGTASGNTIYF
TGTGCCAGCAGCATAGGGACAGCCTCTGGAAACACCATATATTTT
>.|TRBD1|TRBV27|TRBJ2-7
CASSLWTGGDEQYF
TGTGCCAGCAGTTTATGGACAGGGGGCGACGAGCAGTACTTC
>many|.|TRBV12-3/TRBV12-4|TRBJ1-5
CASTHERAGGQPQHF
TGTGCCAGCACCCATGAGAGGGCGGGGGGTCAGCCCCAGCATTTT
>many|TRBD1|TRBV12-3/TRBV12-4|TRBJ1-5
CASRQGSQPQHF
TGTGCCAGCAGACAGGGGAGTCAGCCCCAGCATTTT
>.|TRBD1|TRBV30|TRBJ2-7
CAWTDGTGAGEQYF
TGTGCCTGGACGGACGGGACAGGGGCTGGGGAGCAGTACTTC
>.|.|TRBV20-1|TRBJ2-2
CSAREDGRNTGELFF
TGCAGTGCTAGAGAGGACGGAAGGAACACCGGGGAGCTGTTTTTT
>.|.|TRBV27|TRBJ2-5
CASSLSVGGETQYF
TGTGCCAGCAGTTTATCTGTGGGGGGAGAGACCCAGTACTTC
>many|TRBD2|TRBV7-9|TRBJ2-5
CASSLASGGQETQYF
TGTGCCAGCAGCCTGGCTAGCGGGGGTCAAGAGACCCAGTACTTC
>.|.|TRBV19|TRBJ2-7
CASKESDRPTYEQYF
TGTGCCAGTAAGGAGTCTGACAGGCCTACCTACGAGCAGTACTTC
>.|.|TRBV25-1|TRBJ1-2
CASSEGGSPNYGYTF
TGTGCCAGCAGTGAAGGGGGATCTCCTAACTATGGCTACACCTTC